The present TCR beta chain was sequenced within a study of T cell changes during pregnancy in multiple sclerosis. Data came from immunoSEQ multiplex PCR; TCRdb stores just in-frame clones and leaves some out. The sample yields more than 65,000 clones, approximately 95% seen once. This receptor was taken from a female donor with multiple sclerosis, enrolled in a pregnancy study. Here the sequenced sample was peripheral blood, taken in the first trimester of pregnancy.

CDR3 protein: CASSTSGSSSYEQYF. CDR3 nucleotides: TGTGCCAGTAGTACTAGCGGGAGTTCATCCTACGAGCAGTACTTC. The gene calls are TRBV19 and TRBJ2-7, with 10 bases lining up with TRBD2. V gave up 4 bases and J gave up 1 base; unmatched junction bases: 4. CDR3 size: 15 residues. The germline V gene has CDR1 LNHDA and CDR2 SQIVND (reference sequence).